One and the same sample provided the 7 T cell receptor beta chains below, sequenced in a study of blood T cell repertoires in COVID-19. Data came from immunoSEQ multiplex PCR; TCRdb stores just in-frame clones and leaves some out. The sample consists of about 34,000 clones, 80% of them appearing once. The specimen sequenced was peripheral blood. These receptors originate from a man older than 75 with acute or convalescent COVID-19.

The chain uses TRBV5-1 and TRBJ2-1, with TRBD1 identical over 8 bases. CDR1 is SGHRS, CDR2 YFSETQ, per germline. The CDR3 consists of 13 residues. Trimming cost V 4 bases and J 9 bases; bases outside gene matches: 6. The CDR3 loop reads CASSLRTGGEQFF. The CDR3 nucleotides are TGCGCCAGCAGCCTTAGAACAGGGGGTGAGCAGTTCTTC. Using reference TRBV5-1 and TRBJ2-1 for the parts outside the CDR3, the full variable domain is KAGVTQTPRYLIKTRGQQVTLSCSPISGHRSVSWYQQTPGQGLQFLFEYFSETQRNKGNFPGRFSGRQFSNSRSEMNVSTLELGDSALYLCASSLRTGGEQFFGPGTRLTVL.

This chain joins TRBV2 and TRBJ2-3; tentative D call: TRBD2 (6 bases). Germline V gene sequence: CDR1 SNHLY, CDR2 FYNNEI. The CDR3 runs 15 residues. Trimming pared 6 bases from V and 3 bases from J, leaving 16 bases between. Written as DNA, the CDR3 is TGTGCCAGCAGCCCAGGGACTCCCAGTACAGATACGCAGTATTTT. This gives the protein CASSPGTPSTDTQYF.

The rearrangement links TRBV4-3 to TRBJ2-1, with TRBD2 identical over 13 bases. CDR3 length equals 15 residues. The J segment lost 9 bases and the V segment lost 4 bases, leaving 6 bases of the junction unmatched. The germline V gene encodes CDR1 LGHNA and CDR2 YSLEER. In DNA form, the CDR3 reads TGCGCCAGCAGCCTGGGACTAGCGGGGAGTTTTGAGCAGTTCTTC. This gives the protein CASSLGLAGSFEQFF.

The V call is TRBV15, the J call TRBJ1-1; D not resolved. This CDR3 region has 13 residues. Trimming cost V 2 bases and J 4 bases, with 8 bases left between them. Germline values: CDR1 LNHNV, CDR2 YYDKDF (reference sequence). The CDR3 region is CATSRPDSTEAFF. The CDR3 DNA sequence: TGTGCCACCAGCAGACCTGACTCCACTGAAGCTTTCTTT.

The gene calls are TRBV4-3 and TRBJ2-5; a possible D gene is TRBD2 (6 bases). Germline loops: CDR1 LGHNA, CDR2 YSLEER. This CDR3 comprises 16 residues. The V end lost 0 bases, the J end lost 8 bases, and 19 bases lay between the germline ends. The chain's CDR3 is CASSQEKSGRRDTQYF. CDR3 nucleotides: TGCGCCAGCAGCCAAGAGAAATCCGGGAGAAGGGACACCCAGTACTTC.

The J gene is TRBJ1-6, the V gene TRBV11-2; D is unclear. Germline V lookup: CDR1 SGHAT, CDR2 FQNNGV. The CDR3 extends over 15 amino acids. The ends were cut back, 1 base at V and 6 bases at J, with 10 bases in the middle. The CDR3 loop is CASSLVGDFNSPLHF. Written as DNA, the CDR3 is TGTGCCAGCAGCTTAGTCGGGGATTTTAATTCACCCCTCCACTTT.

The chain links TRBV3-1 (or the pseudogene TRBV3-2) to TRBJ2-7; TRBD1 matches at 10 bases. Germline assignment: CDR1 LGHDT and CDR2 YNNKEL (reference sequence). This CDR3 has 14 residues. Trimming took 4 bases from V and 7 from J; bases not matched to a gene: 7. For the CDR3, the DNA is TGTGCCAGCAGCCCAAGACAGGGGGCGCAAGAGCAGTACTTC. This gives the protein CASSPRQGAQEQYF.